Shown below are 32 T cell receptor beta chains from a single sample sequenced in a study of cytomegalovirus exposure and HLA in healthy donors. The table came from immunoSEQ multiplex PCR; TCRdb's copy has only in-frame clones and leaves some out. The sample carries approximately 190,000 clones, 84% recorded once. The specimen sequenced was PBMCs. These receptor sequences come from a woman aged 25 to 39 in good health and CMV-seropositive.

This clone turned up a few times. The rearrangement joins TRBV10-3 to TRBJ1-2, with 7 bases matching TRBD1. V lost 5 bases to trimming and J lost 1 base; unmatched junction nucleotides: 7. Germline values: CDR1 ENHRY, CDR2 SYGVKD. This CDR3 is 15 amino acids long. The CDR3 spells CAISRTGEVNYGYTF. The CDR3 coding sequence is TGTGCCATCAGTCGAACAGGGGAAGTTAACTATGGCTACACCTTC.

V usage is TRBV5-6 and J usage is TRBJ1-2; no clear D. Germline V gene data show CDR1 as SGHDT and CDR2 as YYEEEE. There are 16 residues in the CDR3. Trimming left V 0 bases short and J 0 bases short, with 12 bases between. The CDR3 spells CASSLAVEEANYGYTF. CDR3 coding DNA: TGTGCCAGCAGCTTGGCCGTAGAGGAGGCTAACTATGGCTACACCTTC.

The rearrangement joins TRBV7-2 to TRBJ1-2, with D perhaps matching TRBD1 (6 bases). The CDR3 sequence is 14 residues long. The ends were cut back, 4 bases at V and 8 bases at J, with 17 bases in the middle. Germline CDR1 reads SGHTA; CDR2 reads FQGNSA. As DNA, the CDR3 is TGTGCCAGCAGCTCCGGGGGCGGGGGCGGCGGCTACACCTTC. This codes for CASSSGGGGGGYTF. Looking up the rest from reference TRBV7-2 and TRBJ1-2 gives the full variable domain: GAGVSQSPSNKVTEKGKDVELRCDPISGHTALYWYRQSLGQGLEFLIYFQGNSAPDKSGLPSDRFSAERTGGSVSTLTIQRTQQEDSAVYLCASSSGGGGGGYTFGSGTRLTVV.

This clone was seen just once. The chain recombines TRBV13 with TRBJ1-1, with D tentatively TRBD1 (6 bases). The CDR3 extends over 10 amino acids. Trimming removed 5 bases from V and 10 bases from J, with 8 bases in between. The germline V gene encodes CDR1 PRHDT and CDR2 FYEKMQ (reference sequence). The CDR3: CASSRGGAFF. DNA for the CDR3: TGTGCCAGCAGCCGAGGGGGAGCTTTCTTT.

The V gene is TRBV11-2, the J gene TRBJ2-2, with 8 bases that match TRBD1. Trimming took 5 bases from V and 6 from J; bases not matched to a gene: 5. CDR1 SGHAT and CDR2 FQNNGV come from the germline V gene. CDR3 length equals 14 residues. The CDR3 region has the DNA TGTGCCAGCAGCCCAGCCAGGGGGCCCGGGGAGCTGTTTTTT. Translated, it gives CASSPARGPGELFF.

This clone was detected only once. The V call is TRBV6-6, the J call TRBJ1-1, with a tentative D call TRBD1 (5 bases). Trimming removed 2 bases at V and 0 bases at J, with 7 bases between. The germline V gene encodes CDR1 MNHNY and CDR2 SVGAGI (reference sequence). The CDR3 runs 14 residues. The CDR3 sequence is CASSYQGLNTEAFF. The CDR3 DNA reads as TGTGCCAGCAGTTACCAGGGTCTGAACACTGAAGCTTTCTTT.

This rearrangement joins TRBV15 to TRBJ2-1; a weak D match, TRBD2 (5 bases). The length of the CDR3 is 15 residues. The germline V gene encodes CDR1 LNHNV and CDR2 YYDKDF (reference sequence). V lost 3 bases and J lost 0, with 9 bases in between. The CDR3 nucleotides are TGTGCCACCAGCAGGAGAACTAGCTCCTACAATGAGCAGTTCTTC. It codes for CATSRRTSSYNEQFF.

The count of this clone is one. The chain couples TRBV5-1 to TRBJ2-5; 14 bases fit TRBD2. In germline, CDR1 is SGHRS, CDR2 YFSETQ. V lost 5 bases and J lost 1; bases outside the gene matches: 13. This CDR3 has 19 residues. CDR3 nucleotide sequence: TGCGCCAGCAGATTGACGGGACTAGCGGGAGAGGGGATCCAAGAGACCCAGTACTTC. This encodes CASRLTGLAGEGIQETQYF.

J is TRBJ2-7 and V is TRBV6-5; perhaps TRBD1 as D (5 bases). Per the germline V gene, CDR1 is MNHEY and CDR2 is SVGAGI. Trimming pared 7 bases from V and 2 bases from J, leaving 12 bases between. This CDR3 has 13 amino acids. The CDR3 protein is CASKGVRAYEQYF. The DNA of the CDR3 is TGTGCCAGCAAGGGTGTCAGGGCCTACGAGCAGTACTTC.

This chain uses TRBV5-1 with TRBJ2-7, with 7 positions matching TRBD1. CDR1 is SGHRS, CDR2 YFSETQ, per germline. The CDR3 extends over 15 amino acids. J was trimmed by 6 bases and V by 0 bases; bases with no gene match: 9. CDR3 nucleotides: TGCGCCAGCAGCTTGGGTGGACAGGATCGGATCGAGCAGTACTTC. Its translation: CASSLGGQDRIEQYF.

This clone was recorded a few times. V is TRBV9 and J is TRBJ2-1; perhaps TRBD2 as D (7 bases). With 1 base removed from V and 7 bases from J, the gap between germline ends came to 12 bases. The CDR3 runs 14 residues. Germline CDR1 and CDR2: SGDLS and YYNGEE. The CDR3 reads CASSVSGGENEQFF. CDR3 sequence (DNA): TGTGCCAGCAGCGTATCGGGGGGCGAGAATGAGCAGTTCTTC.

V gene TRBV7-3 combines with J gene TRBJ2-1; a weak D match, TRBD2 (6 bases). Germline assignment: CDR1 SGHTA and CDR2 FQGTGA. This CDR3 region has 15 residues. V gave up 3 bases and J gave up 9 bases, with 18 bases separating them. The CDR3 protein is CASSFASTGRSEQFF. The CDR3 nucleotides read TGTGCCAGCAGCTTCGCCTCCACTGGGAGGAGTGAGCAGTTCTTC.

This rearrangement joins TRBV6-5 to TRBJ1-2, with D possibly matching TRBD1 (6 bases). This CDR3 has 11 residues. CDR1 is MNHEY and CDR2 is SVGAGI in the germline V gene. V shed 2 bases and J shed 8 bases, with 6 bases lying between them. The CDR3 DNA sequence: TGTGCCAGCAGTTACCAGGGGGGCTACACCTTC. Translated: CASSYQGGYTF.

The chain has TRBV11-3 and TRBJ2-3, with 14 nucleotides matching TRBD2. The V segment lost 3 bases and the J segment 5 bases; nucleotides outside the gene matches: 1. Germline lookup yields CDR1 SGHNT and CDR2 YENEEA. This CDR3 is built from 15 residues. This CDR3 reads CASSLGTSGRDTQYF. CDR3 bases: TGTGCCAGCAGCTTGGGGACTAGCGGGAGAGATACGCAGTATTTT.

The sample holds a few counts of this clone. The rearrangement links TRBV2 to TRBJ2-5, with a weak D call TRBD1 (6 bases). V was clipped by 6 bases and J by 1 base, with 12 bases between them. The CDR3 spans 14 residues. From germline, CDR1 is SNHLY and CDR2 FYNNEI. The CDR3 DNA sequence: TGTGCCAGCAGAAGTGACAGGCTCCAAGAGACCCAGTACTTC. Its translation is CASRSDRLQETQYF.

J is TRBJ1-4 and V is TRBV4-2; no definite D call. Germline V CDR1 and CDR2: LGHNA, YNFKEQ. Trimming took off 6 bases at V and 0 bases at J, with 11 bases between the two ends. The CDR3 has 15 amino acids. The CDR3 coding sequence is TGTGCCAGCAGACCCCTACCGGCAACTAATGAAAAACTGTTTTTT. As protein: CASRPLPATNEKLFF.

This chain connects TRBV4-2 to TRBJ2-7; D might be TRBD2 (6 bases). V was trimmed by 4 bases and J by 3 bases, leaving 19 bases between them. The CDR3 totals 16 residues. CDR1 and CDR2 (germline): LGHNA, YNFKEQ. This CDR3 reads CASSPSLIAEGYEQYF. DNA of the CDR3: TGTGCCAGCAGCCCATCATTGATAGCGGAAGGCTACGAGCAGTACTTC.

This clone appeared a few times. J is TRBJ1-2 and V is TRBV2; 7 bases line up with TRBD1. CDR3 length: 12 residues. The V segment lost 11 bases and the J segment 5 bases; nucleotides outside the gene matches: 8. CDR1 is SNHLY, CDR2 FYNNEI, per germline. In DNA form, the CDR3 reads TGTGCCGGAGGGACAGTTCCTTATGGCTACACCTTC. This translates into CAGGTVPYGYTF.

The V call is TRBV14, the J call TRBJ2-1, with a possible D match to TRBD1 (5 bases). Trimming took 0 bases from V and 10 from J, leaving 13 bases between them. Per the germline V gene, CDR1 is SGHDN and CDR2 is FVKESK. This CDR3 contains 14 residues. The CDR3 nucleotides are TGTGCCAGCAGCCAAGATTTTGGGGCTGGGGAGCAGTTCTTC. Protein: CASSQDFGAGEQFF.

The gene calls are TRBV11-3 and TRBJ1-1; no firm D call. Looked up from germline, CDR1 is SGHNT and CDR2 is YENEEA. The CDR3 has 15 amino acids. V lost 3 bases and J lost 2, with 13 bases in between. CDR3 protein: CASSLGPESNTEAFF. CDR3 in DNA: TGTGCCAGCAGCTTGGGCCCAGAGTCTAACACTGAAGCTTTCTTT.

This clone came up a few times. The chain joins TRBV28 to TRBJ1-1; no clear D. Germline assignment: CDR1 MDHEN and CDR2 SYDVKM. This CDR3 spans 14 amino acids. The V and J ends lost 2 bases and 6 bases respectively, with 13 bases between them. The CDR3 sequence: CASSLHGGSAEAFF. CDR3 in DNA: TGTGCCAGCAGTTTACATGGCGGGTCCGCTGAAGCTTTCTTT.

The CDR3 region is CSGGQGETEAFF. The CDR3 DNA is TGCAGCGGGGGACAGGGGGAGACTGAAGCTTTCTTT. The V gene is TRBV29-1, the J gene TRBJ1-1; 11 bases fit TRBD1. V trimming: 7 bases; J trimming: 5 bases; junction bases outside the gene matches: 3. Germline CDR1 and CDR2: SQVTM and ANQGSEA. CDR3 length: 12 amino acids.

The CDR3 spells CAWSAGTGELFF. DNA for the CDR3: TGTGCCTGGAGTGCGGGAACCGGGGAGCTGTTTTTT. The rearrangement joins TRBV30 to TRBJ2-2; tentatively, D is TRBD2 (5 bases). The CDR3 is 12 residues long. Trimming shortened V by 1 base and J by 5 bases, and 5 bases separated the two germline ends. Germline CDR1 and CDR2: GTSNPN and SVGIG (reference sequence).

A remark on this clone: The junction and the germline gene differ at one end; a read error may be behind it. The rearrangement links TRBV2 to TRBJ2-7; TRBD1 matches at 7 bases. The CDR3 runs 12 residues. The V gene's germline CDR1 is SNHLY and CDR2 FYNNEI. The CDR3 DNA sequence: TGTGCCAGCAGTGACCACACAGGGGTATTGGTCTTC. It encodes CASSDHTGVLVF.

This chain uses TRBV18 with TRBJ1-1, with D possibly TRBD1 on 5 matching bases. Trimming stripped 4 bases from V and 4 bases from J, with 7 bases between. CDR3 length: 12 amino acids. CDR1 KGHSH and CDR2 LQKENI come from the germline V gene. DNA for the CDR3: TGTGCCAGCTCACTAGGGGTCACTGAAGCTTTCTTT. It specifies CASSLGVTEAFF.

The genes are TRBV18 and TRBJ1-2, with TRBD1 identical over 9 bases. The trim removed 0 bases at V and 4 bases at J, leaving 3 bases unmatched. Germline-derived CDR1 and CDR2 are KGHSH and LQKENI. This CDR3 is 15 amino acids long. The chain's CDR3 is CASSPPTGGGYGYTF. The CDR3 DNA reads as TGTGCCAGCTCACCACCAACAGGGGGCGGCTATGGCTACACCTTC.

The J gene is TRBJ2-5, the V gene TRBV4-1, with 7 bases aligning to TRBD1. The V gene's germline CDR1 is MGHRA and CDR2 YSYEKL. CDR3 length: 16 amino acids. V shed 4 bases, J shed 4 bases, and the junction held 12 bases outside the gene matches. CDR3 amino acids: CASSPTRQGSRETQYF. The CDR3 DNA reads TGCGCCAGCAGCCCGACCAGACAGGGCTCCAGAGAGACCCAGTACTTC.

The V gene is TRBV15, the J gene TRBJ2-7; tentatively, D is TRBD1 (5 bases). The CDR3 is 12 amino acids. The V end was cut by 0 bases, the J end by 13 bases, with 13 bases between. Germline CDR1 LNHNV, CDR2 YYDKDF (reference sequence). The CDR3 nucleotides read TGTGCCACCAGCAGAGATTCGACAGCAGCTTACTTC. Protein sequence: CATSRDSTAAYF.

The CDR3 spells CSVRGQATNEKLFF. CDR3 nucleotides: TGCAGCGTCAGAGGACAGGCAACTAATGAAAAACTGTTTTTT. This rearrangement joins TRBV29-1 to TRBJ1-4; TRBD1 aligns across 7 bases. The CDR3 consists of 14 residues. V shed 6 bases, J shed 0 bases, and the junction held 4 bases outside the gene matches. In germline, CDR1 is SQVTM, CDR2 ANQGSEA.

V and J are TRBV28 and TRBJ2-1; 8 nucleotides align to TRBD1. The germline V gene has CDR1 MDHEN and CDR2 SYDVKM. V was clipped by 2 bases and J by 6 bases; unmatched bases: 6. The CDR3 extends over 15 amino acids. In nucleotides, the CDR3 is TGTGCCAGCAGTTTACCGACCGGGACAGGCAATGAGCAGTTCTTC. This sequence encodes CASSLPTGTGNEQFF.

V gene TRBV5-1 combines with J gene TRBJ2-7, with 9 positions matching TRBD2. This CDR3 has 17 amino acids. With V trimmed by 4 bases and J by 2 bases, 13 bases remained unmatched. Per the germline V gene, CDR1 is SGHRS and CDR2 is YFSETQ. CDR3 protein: CASSPRALAGTTYEQYF. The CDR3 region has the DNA TGCGCCAGCAGCCCACGGGCCCTAGCGGGGACCACCTACGAGCAGTACTTC.

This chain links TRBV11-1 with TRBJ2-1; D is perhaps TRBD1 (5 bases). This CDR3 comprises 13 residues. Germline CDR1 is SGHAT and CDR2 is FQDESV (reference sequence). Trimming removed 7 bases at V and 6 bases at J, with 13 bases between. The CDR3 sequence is CASTSTGRNEQFF. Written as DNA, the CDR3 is TGTGCCAGCACTTCTACAGGACGCAATGAGCAGTTCTTC.